This T cell receptor (beta chain) was sequenced for a study of T cell changes during pregnancy in multiple sclerosis. TCRdb's table, derived via immunoSEQ multiplex PCR, lists solely in-frame clones and lacks some. The profile shows around 50,000 clones, around 90% of them singletons. Trimming cost V 6 bases and J 3 bases, with 14 bases left between them. The CDR3 has 14 residues. Germline loops: CDR1 MDHEN, CDR2 SYDVKM. This clone came up once. This receptor was obtained from a female donor in good health, enrolled as a control in a pregnancy study. Specimen: peripheral blood, collected after pregnancy. The chain recombines TRBV28 with TRBJ1-2, with D perhaps matching TRBD1 (6 bases). CDR3 loop: CASSSPTGYYGYTF. In DNA, the CDR3 is TGTGCCAGCAGCTCCCCCACAGGGTACTATGGCTACACCTTC.